These 12 T cell receptor beta chains originate from one sample sequenced in a study of T cell repertoires in cytomegalovirus infection. TCRdb recomputed calls from the reads with MiXCR, one row per CDR3 protein. The table shows fewer than 1,000,000 distinct CDR3 sequences, with 31% occurring only once. No antigen has been identified for these receptors. This specimen was cultured CD8+ T cells from PBMCs, taken from culture after CMV antigen stimulation. The receptors were sampled from a human donor in good health (CMV status not recorded). Some clones in this sample may be carry-over from other donors' samples.

This clonotype was seen a few times. The chain couples TRBV5-4 to TRBJ2-7, with 7 bases aligning to TRBD1. Germline V gene lookup returns CDR1 SGHNT and CDR2 YYREEE (reference sequence). The CDR3 is 14 residues long. Trimming at V came to 4 bases and at J to 6 bases, leaving 10 bases not matched to a gene. CDR3 region: CASSPRTGQREQYV. As DNA, the CDR3 is TGTGCCAGCAGCCCGCGGACAGGCCAGCGCGAGCAGTACGTC.

Concerning this clonotype: A much larger clone differs from this one at a single base, so this may be a read error. The chain has TRBV7-2 and TRBJ2-3; 12 bases align to TRBD2. V was clipped by 5 bases and J by 0 bases; unmatched bases: 9. The CDR3 is 18 residues long. The V gene's germline CDR1 is SGHTA and CDR2 FQGNSA. This chain's CDR3 is CASSHTSGGFWSTDTQYF. As DNA, the CDR3 is TGTGCCAGCAGCCACACTAGCGGGGGGTTTTGGAGCACAGATACGCAGTATTTT.

This clonotype was seen only a few times. V usage is TRBV20-1 and J usage is TRBJ2-7, with D unclear. The germline CDR1 and CDR2 sequences are DFQATT and SNEGSKA (reference sequence). V lost 7 bases and J 0 bases, leaving 10 bases between the germline ends. This CDR3 spans 12 amino acids. DNA for the CDR3: TGCAGTGTTCAAGGCAGCTCCTACGAGCAGTACTTC. It yields the protein CSVQGSSYEQYF.

The gene calls are TRBV28 and TRBJ2-7; D is perhaps TRBD1 or TRBD2 (5 bases each). The germline V gene has CDR1 MDHEN and CDR2 SYDVKM. The CDR3 sequence is 15 residues long. Trimming left V 4 bases short and J 2 bases short, with 15 bases between. The CDR3 nucleotides read TGTGCCAGCAGTTCGCCGGGACGCCTGCCCTACGAGCAGTACGTC. Translated: CASSSPGRLPYEQYV.

As to this clonotype: The junction shows a germline mismatch at one end, possibly a read error. The chain has TRBV23-1 and TRBJ1-1, with a tentative D call TRBD1 (6 bases). TRBV23-1 is an ORF, and what it does is uncertain. CDR3 length: 12 amino acids. In DNA, the CDR3 is TGCGCCAGCAGCCGGGACAACCCGGAAGGTTTCTTT. It yields the protein CASSRDNPEGFF.

The chain uses TRBV6-2 or TRBV6-3 and TRBJ2-1; D is tentatively TRBD1 or TRBD2 (5 bases each). V lost 4 bases to trimming and J lost 16 bases, with 14 bases between them. Germline CDR1 and CDR2: MNHEY and SVGEGT. The CDR3 totals 11 residues. Here the CDR3 DNA reads TGTGCCAGCAGTTCCGGGGCCTTGGGATTCTTC. Translating gives CASSSGALGFF.

The genes are TRBV4-1 and TRBJ1-2; D remains unclear. The CDR3 runs 13 residues. Germline lookup yields CDR1 MGHRA and CDR2 YSYEKL. The ends were cut back, 4 bases at V and 4 bases at J, with 10 bases in the middle. The CDR3 loop reads CASSREKIYGYTF. The CDR3 DNA sequence: TGCGCCAGCAGCCGAGAGAAGATCTATGGCTACACCTTC.

This clonotype was observed at least ten times. The chain carries TRBV6-5 and TRBJ2-7; the D is unclear. The germline CDR1 and CDR2 sequences are MNHEY and SVGAGI. The CDR3 sequence is 11 residues long. V was shortened by 9 bases and J by 5 bases, with 11 bases between the two germline ends. CDR3 DNA: TGTGCCAGTTGTCCAGCTAACGAGCAGTACTTC. Its translation: CASCPANEQYF.

The chain uses TRBV2 and TRBJ2-3, with TRBD2 matching over 11 bases. The germline V gene encodes CDR1 SNHLY and CDR2 FYNNEI. Germline trimming cut 8 bases from V and 4 bases from J; bases unmatched to any gene: 8. The length of the CDR3 is 15 residues. CDR3 residues: CASYSGGASPDTQYF. The CDR3 DNA follows: TGTGCCAGCTATAGCGGGGGGGCCAGTCCAGATACGCAGTATTTT.

This clonotype was observed a handful of times. The V call is TRBV27, the J call TRBJ1-6; D call uncertain. The CDR3 covers 13 residues. Per the germline V gene, CDR1 is MNHEY and CDR2 is SMNVEV (reference sequence). V was clipped by 8 bases and J by 6 bases, with 11 bases between them. This CDR3 is CASLRAPNSPLHF. The CDR3 DNA reads TGTGCCAGCCTCCGGGCCCCTAATTCACCCCTCCACTTT.

The genes are TRBV5-1 and TRBJ2-7; D is perhaps TRBD1 or TRBD2 (5 bases each). The CDR3 extends over 14 amino acids. The germline V and J ends were trimmed by 1 base and 7 bases, with 15 bases remaining between them. Germline assignment: CDR1 SGHRS and CDR2 YFSETQ. CDR3 nucleotides: TGCGCCAGCAGCTTGCCGGCAGGCGAGGGGGAGCAGTACTTC. This encodes CASSLPAGEGEQYF.

This clonotype came up many times. The genes are TRBV7-9 and TRBJ2-1, with D perhaps matching TRBD1 (6 bases). Germline lookup yields CDR1 SEHNR and CDR2 FQNEAQ (reference sequence). V gave up 5 bases and J gave up 5 bases, with 10 bases separating them. The CDR3 loop spans 13 amino acids. The CDR3 spells CASSGGGNNEQFF. For the CDR3, the DNA is TGTGCCAGCAGCGGGGGCGGCAACAATGAGCAGTTCTTC.